A selection of T cell receptor beta chains follows, all from one sample in a study of blood T cell repertoires in COVID-19. Repertoires were generated with immunoSEQ multiplex PCR, while TCRdb's copy carries only in-frame clones and drops some. The table records about 210,000 clones, approximately 86% of them present only once. Sequencing used peripheral blood. The receptors stem from a man aged 55 to 70 with COVID-19, enrolled during active disease. The CDR3 runs from the conserved cysteine through the conserved F or W. A D gene is named only where the DNA matches it firmly.

NA	14	TRBV3-1/TRBV3-2	TRBJ1-6	CASSYRDYNSPLHF
NA	13	TRBV4-2	TRBJ2-5	CASSQGVEETQYF
TRBD1	16	TRBV5-1	TRBJ1-1	CASSLGGGPENTEAFF
NA	13	TRBV27	TRBJ2-1	CASSLSGVDEQFF
NA	15	TRBV7-2	TRBJ1-5	CASSLGGVSNQPQHF
TRBD2	16	TRBV5-1	TRBJ2-7	CASSIRLSGITYEQYF
NA	14	TRBV28	TRBJ2-3	CASSSTAPPDTQYF
TRBD2	15	TRBV11-2	TRBJ2-7	CASSPWEGSPYEQYF
TRBD1	15	TRBV27	TRBJ1-2	CASSLNRGPYYGYTF
TRBD1	15	TRBV18	TRBJ1-5	CASSPTGGGNQPQHF
NA	15	TRBV7-8	TRBJ1-6	CASSFSRGNNSPLHF
NA	13	TRBV27	TRBJ1-6	CASSWGEFSPLHF
TRBD1	14	TRBV11-2	TRBJ2-3	CASSHGQGADTQYF
NA	13	TRBV12-3/TRBV12-4	TRBJ2-2	CASSQVGTGELFF
NA	15	TRBV11-2	TRBJ1-2	CASSPQGALNYGYTF
NA	15	TRBV19	TRBJ2-6	CASSSTRSGANVLTF
NA	13	TRBV11-2	TRBJ1-2	CASSLEGAYGYTF
TRBD1	15	TRBV27	TRBJ1-3	CASSSQGADGNTIYF
NA	13	TRBV10-1	TRBJ2-3	CASRGGGTDTQYF
TRBD1	14	TRBV27	TRBJ2-7	CASRRQGSSYEQYF
TRBD1	15	TRBV7-8	TRBJ1-1	CASSLRQGEDTEAFF
TRBD2	19	TRBV6-1	TRBJ2-7	CASRVEKGLTSGRSYEQYF
TRBD1	18	TRBV5-6	TRBJ1-1	CASSLGQGRYVRDTEAFF
NA	15	TRBV5-1	TRBJ1-2	CASSLGGLGGNGYTF
NA	13	TRBV3-1/TRBV3-2	TRBJ2-7	CASSQADSYEQYF
TRBD1	14	TRBV5-5	TRBJ1-4	CASSPGTGGEKLFF
NA	12	TRBV6-5	TRBJ1-1	CASSRGQIEAFF
NA	19	TRBV4-3	TRBJ1-3	CASSQDLSALTDRGNTIYF
NA	14	TRBV5-4	TRBJ1-3	CASSFPGSGNTIYF
TRBD1	15	TRBV7-9	TRBJ2-7	CASSLQTGGQDEQYF
TRBD1	15	TRBV5-1	TRBJ1-1	CASSGGTDRNTEAFF
TRBD1	14	TRBV6-5	TRBJ1-6	CASTPGQGNSPLHF
NA	15	TRBV4-1	TRBJ1-3	CASSQGQQPGNTIYF
TRBD1	12	TRBV29-1	TRBJ1-1	CSAGQWNTEAFF
NA	14	TRBV6-5	TRBJ1-2	CASSYDPGGYGYTF
TRBD1	14	TRBV27	TRBJ1-6	CASSFRTGGSPLHF
NA	11	TRBV30	TRBJ1-1	CASPGGAEAFF
TRBD2	18	TRBV24-1	TRBJ2-1	CATSDLQIATSGTDEQFF
TRBD2	18	TRBV4-1	TRBJ2-2	CASSQGGLAGTNTGELFF
NA	15	TRBV7-2	TRBJ1-1	CASSLWTVANTEAFF
TRBD1	15	TRBV11-2	TRBJ1-6	CASSVDRGRRSPLHF
TRBD1	15	TRBV19	TRBJ2-7	CASSGRDRGFYEQYF
NA	11	TRBV27	TRBJ2-7	CASSSLYEQYF
NA	15	TRBV7-9	TRBJ1-5	CASRNLDRSNQPQHF
TRBD1	14	TRBV6-1	TRBJ1-3	CASSETGDGNTIYF
NA	14	TRBV15	TRBJ1-2	CATSGGTRRSGYTF
NA	15	TRBV7-2	TRBJ1-5	CASSLERHSNQPQHF
NA	14	TRBV19	TRBJ1-2	CASTGGLPGYGYTF
TRBD1	16	TRBV5-1	TRBJ2-2	CASSSSRTGPTGELFF
TRBD1	17	TRBV30	TRBJ2-1	CAWSATGQVSSYNEQFF
NA	13	TRBV25-1	TRBJ1-2	CASSETLNYGYTF
NA	13	TRBV7-9	TRBJ1-5	CASGGQGGQPQHF
NA	13	TRBV7-9	TRBJ1-2	CASSPPAGYGYTF
NA	11	TRBV10-2	TRBJ2-7	CASSAVDEQYF
NA	14	TRBV4-2	TRBJ2-7	CASSQASGSSEQYF
NA	14	TRBV18	TRBJ1-1	CASSHSTQNTEAFF
NA	16	TRBV19	TRBJ1-6	CASSTLRRGRNSPLHF
TRBD1	14	TRBV20-1	TRBJ1-1	CSASPPGQRTEAFF